These 28 T cell receptor beta chains share one sample of origin, sequenced in a study of shared clonotypes between healthy human individuals. Assay used: immunoSEQ multiplex PCR; TCRdb lists only in-frame clones, some missing. The sample has about 660,000 clones, around two thirds seen once. The sequenced sample was memory CD4+ T cells sorted from blood. The subset here: CD45RA-negative fraction. All receptors come from a woman in her 30s in good health.

V and J are TRBV25-1 and TRBJ2-5; D tentatively fits TRBD1 or TRBD2 (7 bases each). The end of the DNA fits TRBJ2-7 better, so the J call may be wrong. This CDR3 contains 14 residues. Germline V lookup: CDR1 MGHDK, CDR2 SYGVNS. CDR3 in amino acids: CASSESGGGNEQYF. The CDR3 DNA sequence: TGTGCCAGCAGTGAGTCAGGGGGAGGGAACGAGCAGTACTTC.

The chain uses TRBV20-1 and TRBJ2-7; the D is unclear. This CDR3 has 10 residues. The V and J ends lost 5 bases and 3 bases respectively, with 5 bases between them. Germline V lookup: CDR1 DFQATT, CDR2 SNEGSKA (reference sequence). CDR3 protein: CSAYNYEQYF. The CDR3 DNA reads as TGCAGTGCTTATAACTACGAGCAGTACTTC.

V usage is TRBV14 and J usage is TRBJ2-3, with D perhaps being TRBD1 or TRBD2 (6 bases each). CDR1 and CDR2 (germline): SGHDN, FVKESK. V lost 5 bases to trimming and J lost 4 bases, with 16 bases between them. The CDR3 runs 15 residues. This CDR3 reads CASSWGAAGADTQYF. The CDR3 DNA reads TGTGCCAGCAGCTGGGGGGCAGCTGGGGCAGATACGCAGTATTTT.

The gene calls are TRBV28 and TRBJ1-1; 8 bases agree with TRBD1. There are 15 residues in the CDR3. Trimming at V came to 5 bases and at J to 2 bases, leaving 7 bases not matched to a gene. Germline V gives CDR1 MDHEN, CDR2 SYDVKM. The CDR3 here is CASSAGDRPNTEAFF. The DNA for the CDR3 is TGTGCCAGCAGTGCCGGGGACAGGCCTAACACTGAAGCTTTCTTT.

The rearrangement links TRBV28 to TRBJ2-4; D is unresolved. Looked up from germline, CDR1 is MDHEN and CDR2 is SYDVKM. CDR3 length equals 15 residues. Trimming took 10 bases from V and 0 from J, leaving 16 bases between them. In DNA, the CDR3 is TGTGCCACCCTCGAGGCTCAACTAGCCAAAAACATTCAGTACTTC. Its translation is CATLEAQLAKNIQYF. The full variable domain, rest sourced from reference TRBV28 and TRBJ2-4, is DVKVTQSSRYLVKRTGEKVFLECVQDMDHENMFWYRQDPGLGLRLIYFSYDVKMKEKGDIPEGYSVSREKKERFSLILESASTNQTSMYLCATLEAQLAKNIQYFGAGTRLSVL.

This clone was counted once. The rearrangement joins TRBV6-6 to TRBJ1-2, with a tentative D call TRBD1 (6 bases). This CDR3 comprises 15 residues. V was clipped by 2 bases and J by 7 bases, with 17 bases between them. From germline, CDR1 is MNHNY and CDR2 SVGAGI (reference sequence). CDR3 nucleotides: TGTGCCAGCAGTTACCAATTCGTGGCAGGGGTTGGCTACACCTTC. This encodes CASSYQFVAGVGYTF.

The chain has TRBV27 and TRBJ2-1, with TRBD2 matching over 14 bases. CDR1 MNHEY and CDR2 SMNVEV come from the germline V gene (reference sequence). This CDR3 has 17 residues. V lost 5 bases to trimming and J lost 6 bases; unmatched junction nucleotides: 9. The CDR3 is CASSIRTSGRLGNEQFF. The CDR3 nucleotides are TGTGCCAGCAGTATCAGGACTAGCGGGAGGTTGGGCAATGAGCAGTTCTTC.

V gene TRBV6-6 combines with J gene TRBJ2-1; TRBD2 matches 8 bases. Looked up from germline, CDR1 is MNHNY and CDR2 is SVGAGI (reference sequence). V was pared by 2 bases and J by 7 bases, with 7 bases of the junction left unmatched. The CDR3 spans 15 residues. The chain's CDR3 is CASSYQASGLNEQFF. The CDR3 DNA is TGTGCCAGCAGTTACCAGGCTAGCGGGCTGAATGAGCAGTTCTTC.

The chain recombines TRBV9 with TRBJ1-5, with D possibly matching TRBD1 (5 bases). Germline V gene lookup returns CDR1 SGDLS and CDR2 YYNGEE. V was clipped by 4 bases and J by 9 bases, with 17 bases between them. The CDR3 sequence is 14 residues long. CDR3 residues: CASSPEQVRGPQHF. CDR3 nucleotides: TGTGCCAGCAGCCCCGAACAGGTCCGGGGGCCCCAGCATTTT.

The chain couples TRBV27 to TRBJ2-5; TRBD1 matches at 10 bases. The germline V gene encodes CDR1 MNHEY and CDR2 SMNVEV (reference sequence). This CDR3 contains 17 residues. Trimming at V came to 5 bases and at J to 5 bases, leaving 14 bases not matched to a gene. CDR3 region: CASSRLGAGTGEETQYF. CDR3 bases: TGTGCCAGCAGTCGACTTGGTGCCGGGACAGGGGAGGAGACCCAGTACTTC.

This clone was found a few times. This chain uses TRBV19 with TRBJ2-5, with 12 bases identical to TRBD1. J gave up 4 bases and V 7 bases, and 10 bases lay outside the gene matches. Per the germline V gene, CDR1 is LNHDA and CDR2 is SQIVND (reference sequence). The CDR3 sequence is 16 residues long. In DNA, the CDR3 is TGTGCCAGTACCCTAAGAGGGACAGGGGGCCCAGAGACCCAGTACTTC. Its translation: CASTLRGTGGPETQYF.

The rearrangement uses TRBV7-9 and TRBJ2-2, with D possibly being TRBD1 (6 bases). V lost 3 bases and J 1 base, leaving 12 bases between the germline ends. This CDR3 spans 16 amino acids. Germline lookup yields CDR1 SEHNR and CDR2 FQNEAQ (reference sequence). CDR3 protein: CASSFLVGGNTGELFF. The CDR3 nucleotides are TGTGCCAGCAGCTTTTTAGTAGGGGGGAACACCGGGGAGCTGTTTTTT.

This sequence joins TRBV12-2 and TRBJ2-2; the D call TRBD1 from the table was never checked on the DNA. TRBV12-2 is a pseudogene. The CDR3 runs 12 residues. The CDR3 protein is CASRQGAGELFF. The DNA of the CDR3 is TGTGCAAGTCGACAGGGGGCCGGGGAGCTGTTTTTT.

The chain carries TRBV28 and TRBJ1-1; a possible D gene is TRBD1 (6 bases). There are 14 residues in the CDR3. CDR1 is MDHEN and CDR2 is SYDVKM in the germline V gene. V gave up 7 bases and J gave up 9 bases, with 21 bases separating them. The CDR3 sequence is CASTTFGPRGKAFF. The CDR3 nucleotides are TGTGCCAGCACCACCTTCGGGCCCAGGGGTAAAGCTTTCTTT.

The chain employs TRBV9 and TRBJ2-5; 16 bases match TRBD2. The CDR3 totals 21 residues. With V trimmed by 4 bases and J by 4 bases, 19 bases remained unmatched. In germline, CDR1 is SGDLS, CDR2 YYNGEE. The CDR3 sequence: CASSRNIPGLAGGPSGETQYF. The CDR3 DNA sequence: TGTGCCAGCAGCCGCAATATCCCGGGACTAGCGGGAGGGCCTTCGGGAGAGACCCAGTACTTC.

With respect to this clone: A read error may account for a junction end that differs from germline. V and J are TRBV2 and TRBJ2-7; 9 bases line up with TRBD2. The CDR3 is 14 residues long. Germline-derived CDR1 and CDR2 are SNHLY and FYNNEI. The CDR3 loop is CASSDVRGRAQINF. CDR3 nucleotide sequence: TGTGCCAGCAGTGATGTTCGCGGGAGGGCACAGATCAACTTC.

This sequence joins TRBV18 and TRBJ2-2; D not resolved. This CDR3 is built from 14 residues. Germline lookup yields CDR1 KGHSH and CDR2 LQKENI. Trimming shortened V by 6 bases and J by 1 base, and 9 bases separated the two germline ends. CDR3 DNA: TGTGCCAGCTCGGGCACGAAGAACACCGGGGAGCTGTTTTTT. As protein: CASSGTKNTGELFF.

This rearrangement joins TRBV14 to TRBJ2-1; 11 bases are a match to TRBD1. Trimming removed 4 bases from V and 3 bases from J; junction bases left unmatched: 17. The CDR3 is 20 residues long. Germline CDR1 and CDR2: SGHDN and FVKESK. The CDR3 DNA reads TGTGCCAGCAGCCTTCGGACAGGGGGCGGAATAATCCGAAACTACAATGAGCAGTTCTTC. Translated: CASSLRTGGGIIRNYNEQFF. Combining the CDR3 with reference TRBV14 and TRBJ2-1 gives the whole variable domain EAGVTQFPSHSVIEKGQTVTLRCDPISGHDNLYWYRRVMGKEIKFLLHFVKESKQDESGMPNNRFLAERTGGTYSTLKVQPAELEDSGVYFCASSLRTGGGIIRNYNEQFFGPGTRLTVL.

The CDR3 loop reads CATSIRRNTEAFF. The CDR3 DNA reads as TGTGCCACCAGCATAAGGCGGAACACTGAAGCTTTCTTT. The J gene is TRBJ1-1, the V gene TRBV15; D gene uncertain. Germline loops: CDR1 LNHNV, CDR2 YYDKDF (reference sequence). This CDR3 spans 13 amino acids. Trimming removed 4 bases at V and 1 base at J, with 7 bases between.

The chain couples TRBV27 to TRBJ2-1; D gene uncertain. Germline V gives CDR1 MNHEY, CDR2 SMNVEV (reference sequence). The CDR3 is 14 amino acids. Between the trimmed V and J ends, which lost 3 bases and 0 bases, there was a span of 6 bases. The CDR3 sequence is CASSLKGSYNEQFF. The CDR3 nucleotides read TGTGCCAGCAGTTTGAAGGGCTCCTACAATGAGCAGTTCTTC.

J is TRBJ2-5 and V is TRBV5-6; D remains ambiguous. V was clipped by 3 bases and J by 7 bases, with 16 bases between them. Looked up from germline, CDR1 is SGHDT and CDR2 is YYEEEE. The CDR3 runs 14 residues. CDR3 in amino acids: CASSSSRKVWTQYF. CDR3 nucleotides: TGTGCCAGCAGCTCGAGCAGAAAGGTCTGGACCCAGTACTTC.

This clone was counted only a few times. The gene calls are TRBV19 and TRBJ2-3; D is possibly TRBD2 (6 bases). There are 13 residues in the CDR3. CDR1 is LNHDA and CDR2 is SQIVND in the germline V gene (reference sequence). With 7 bases removed from V and 1 base from J, the gap between germline ends came to 9 bases. DNA for the CDR3: TGTGCCAGTAAAGCTAGCGGCACAGATACGCAGTATTTT. Protein: CASKASGTDTQYF.

The rearrangement joins TRBV5-4 to TRBJ1-2; 8 bases fit TRBD1. Germline lookup yields CDR1 SGHNT and CDR2 YYREEE (reference sequence). The V and J ends lost 3 bases and 5 bases, in that order; junction bases with no gene match: 9. The CDR3 runs 15 residues. CDR3 DNA sequence: TGTGCCAGCAGCTCCCTGTCGGGACAGGCGTATGGCTACACCTTC. Amino acid sequence: CASSSLSGQAYGYTF.

On this clone: This sample also contains other DNA sequences that code for the same CDR3. The chain combines TRBV4-1 with TRBJ2-1, with D uncertain. Germline loops: CDR1 MGHRA, CDR2 YSYEKL. Trimming removed 0 bases at V and 0 bases at J, with 9 bases between. The CDR3 sequence is 16 residues long. This chain's CDR3 is CASSQDRASSYNEQFF. DNA of the CDR3: TGCGCCAGCAGCCAAGATCGAGCATCCTCCTACAATGAGCAGTTCTTC.

As to this clone: One base away lies a much larger clone, so this may be a sequencing read error. The chain couples TRBV7-2 to TRBJ2-7; weak D call: TRBD2 (6 bases). Germline V lookup: CDR1 SGHTA, CDR2 FQGNSA. CDR3 length equals 14 residues. V gave up 5 bases and J gave up 0 bases, with 11 bases separating them. This chain's CDR3 is CASSRDFSSYEQYF. The CDR3 DNA follows: TGTGCCAGCAGCCGGGACTTCAGCTCCTACGAGCAGTACTTC.

The chain carries TRBV5-8 and TRBJ1-2; D gene ambiguous. This CDR3 is built from 12 residues. Germline assignment: CDR1 SGHTS and CDR2 YDEGEE. Deletions cut 1 base from V and 8 bases from J, with 9 bases between. CDR3 residues: CASSLLSYGYTF. The CDR3 region has the DNA TGTGCCAGCAGCTTGTTAAGTTACGGCTACACCTTC.

The chain couples TRBV10-3 to TRBJ2-7; D not certain. Germline CDR1 and CDR2: ENHRY and SYGVKD. The V end was cut by 4 bases, the J end by 2 bases, with 12 bases between. This CDR3 spans 14 amino acids. In nucleotides, the CDR3 is TGTGCCATCAGTGGCGGCGGAATAACCTACGAGCAGTACTTC. It is translated as CAISGGGITYEQYF.

The CDR3 loop is CASSLDRVNTEAFF. CDR3 nucleotides: TGTGCCAGCTCACTGGACAGGGTAAATACTGAAGCTTTCTTT. The rearrangement uses TRBV18 and TRBJ1-1, with 8 bases identical to TRBD1. Losses at the gene ends were 4 bases for V and 5 bases for J; bases not matched to a gene: 6. The germline V gene encodes CDR1 KGHSH and CDR2 LQKENI. This CDR3 region has 14 residues.